In this sample, the clone carrying this TCR beta chain is medium-sized. What it binds is not known. The data stem from a study of T-cell memory formation after mild COVID-19. Whole-study findings and limits: The authors left the SARS-CoV-2 specificity of second-wave clones peaking on day 37 unconfirmed. There were some responding clones in pre-infection memory, which suggested that cross-reactive memory had joined. Later expanders leaned toward CD4+, whereas clones contracting from day 15 to 85 were balanced CD4/CD8.

It was 5'RACE with constant-segment primers that produced the TCR alpha and TCR beta cDNA libraries, which carried sample barcodes and UMIs. A single record per CDR3 protein comes from TCRdb applying MiXCR to the 5' RACE reads. The sample holds around 5,000 distinct CDR3 sequences, over 20% seen once. This CDR3 is 13 amino acids long. Between the trimmed V and J ends, which lost 6 bases and 5 bases, there was a span of 12 bases. Germline V CDR1 and CDR2: SGHTA, FQGNSA. Material: PBMCs or a T cell subset sorted from them (not recorded which). V and J are TRBV7-2 and TRBJ2-3, with D possibly being TRBD2 (6 bases). This clonotype was sampled from an adult who had mild COVID-19 (a few samples of this study predate the infection). Cell type and time point are not known. CDR3 region: CASRTGTLDTQYF. The CDR3 DNA sequence: TGTGCCAGCAGAACCGGGACTTTAGATACGCAGTATTTT.